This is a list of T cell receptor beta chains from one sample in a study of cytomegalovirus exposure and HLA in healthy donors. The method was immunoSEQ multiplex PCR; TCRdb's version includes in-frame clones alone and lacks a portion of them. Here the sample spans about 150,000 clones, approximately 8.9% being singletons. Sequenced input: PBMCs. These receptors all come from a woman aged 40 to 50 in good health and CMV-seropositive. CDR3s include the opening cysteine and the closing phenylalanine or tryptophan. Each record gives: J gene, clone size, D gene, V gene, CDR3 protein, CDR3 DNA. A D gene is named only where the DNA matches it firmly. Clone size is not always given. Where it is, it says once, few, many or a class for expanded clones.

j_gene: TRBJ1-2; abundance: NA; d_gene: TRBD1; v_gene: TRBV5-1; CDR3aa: CASSLDRGNRGYTF; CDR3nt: TGCGCCAGCAGCCTCGACAGGGGAAATAGGGGCTACACCTTC
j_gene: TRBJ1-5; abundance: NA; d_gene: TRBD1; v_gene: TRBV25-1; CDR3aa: CASSDTGVNQPQHF; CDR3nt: TGTGCCAGCAGTGACACAGGGGTCAATCAGCCCCAGCATTTT
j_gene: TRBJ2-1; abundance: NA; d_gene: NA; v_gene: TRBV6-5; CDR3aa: CASSSAAYNEQFF; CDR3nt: TGTGCCAGCAGTTCGGCGGCCTACAATGAGCAGTTCTTC
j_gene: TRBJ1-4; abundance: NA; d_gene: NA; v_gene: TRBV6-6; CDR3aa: CASSCGLYEKLFF; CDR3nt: TGTGCCAGCAGTTGCGGGTTGTATGAAAAACTGTTTTTT
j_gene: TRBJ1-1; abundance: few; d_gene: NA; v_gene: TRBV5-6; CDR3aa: CASSPRTALGNTEAFF; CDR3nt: TGTGCCAGCAGCCCGAGGACAGCGCTTGGGAACACTGAAGCTTTCTTT
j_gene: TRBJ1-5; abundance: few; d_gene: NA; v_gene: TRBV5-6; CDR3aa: CASSLWGRNQPQHF; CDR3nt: TGTGCCAGCAGCTTGTGGGGGCGGAATCAGCCCCAGCATTTT
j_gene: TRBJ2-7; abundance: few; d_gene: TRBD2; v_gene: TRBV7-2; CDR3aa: CASSPLERTSGGIYEQYF; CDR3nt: TGTGCCAGCAGCCCCCTAGAACGAACTAGCGGGGGGATCTACGAGCAGTACTTC
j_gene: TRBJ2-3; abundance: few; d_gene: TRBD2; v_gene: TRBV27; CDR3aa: CASSLWASGGDTQYF; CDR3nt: TGTGCCAGCAGTTTATGGGCTAGCGGGGGAGATACGCAGTATTTT
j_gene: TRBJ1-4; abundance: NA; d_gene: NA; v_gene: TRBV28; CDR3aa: CASSSGGNEKLFF; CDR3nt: TGTGCCAGCAGTTCTGGGGGGAATGAAAAACTGTTTTTT
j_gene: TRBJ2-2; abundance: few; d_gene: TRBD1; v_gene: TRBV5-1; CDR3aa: CASSMDRGRTGELFF; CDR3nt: TGCGCCAGCAGCATGGACAGGGGGCGAACCGGGGAGCTGTTTTTT
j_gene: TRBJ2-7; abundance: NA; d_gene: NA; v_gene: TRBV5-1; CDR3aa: CASRGGPGATAYEQYF; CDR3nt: TGCGCCAGCAGAGGGGGCCCGGGGGCGACCGCCTACGAGCAGTACTTC
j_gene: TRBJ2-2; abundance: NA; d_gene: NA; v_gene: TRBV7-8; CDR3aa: CASSPDSYTGELFF; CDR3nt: TGTGCCAGCAGCCCAGACTCTTACACCGGGGAGCTGTTTTTT
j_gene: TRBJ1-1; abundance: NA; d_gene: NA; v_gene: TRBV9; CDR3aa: CASNIQGINTEAFF; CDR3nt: TGTGCCAGCAACATACAGGGTATAAACACTGAAGCTTTCTTT
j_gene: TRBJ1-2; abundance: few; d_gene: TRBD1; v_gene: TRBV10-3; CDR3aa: CAIRETGGLDYGYTF; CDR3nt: TGTGCCATCAGGGAAACAGGGGGCCTGGACTATGGCTACACCTTC
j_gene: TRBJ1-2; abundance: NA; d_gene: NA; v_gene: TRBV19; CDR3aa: CASSIVGAYGYTF; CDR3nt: TGTGCCAGTAGTATCGTAGGGGCCTATGGCTACACCTTC
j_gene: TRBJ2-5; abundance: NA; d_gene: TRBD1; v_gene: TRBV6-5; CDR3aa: CASSYSTGGETQYF; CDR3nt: TGTGCCAGCAGTTACTCGACAGGGGGAGAGACCCAGTACTTC
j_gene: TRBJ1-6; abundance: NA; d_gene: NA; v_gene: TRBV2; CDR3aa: CASIFGGENSPLHF; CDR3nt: TGTGCCAGCATTTTCGGGGGGGAGAATTCACCCCTCCACTTT
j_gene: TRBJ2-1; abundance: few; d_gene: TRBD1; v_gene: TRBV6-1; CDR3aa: CASSLPGQGRNEQFF; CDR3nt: TGTGCCAGCAGTCTTCCGGGACAGGGAAGGAATGAGCAGTTCTTC
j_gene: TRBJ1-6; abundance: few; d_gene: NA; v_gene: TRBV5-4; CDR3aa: CASSMGIGITQGPLHF; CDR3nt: TGTGCCAGCAGCATGGGAATTGGGATAACTCAGGGGCCCCTCCACTTT
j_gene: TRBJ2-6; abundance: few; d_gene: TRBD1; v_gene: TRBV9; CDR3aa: CASSSPRSGTGSPHSGANVLTF; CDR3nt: TGTGCCAGCAGCTCACCCCGGTCCGGGACAGGGAGCCCACACTCTGGGGCCAACGTCCTGACTTTC
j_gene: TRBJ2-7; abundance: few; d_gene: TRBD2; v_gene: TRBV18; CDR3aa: CASSTGLVSYEQYF; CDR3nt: TGTGCCAGCTCAACGGGACTAGTCTCCTACGAGCAGTACTTC
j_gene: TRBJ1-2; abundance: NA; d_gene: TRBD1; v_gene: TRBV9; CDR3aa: CASSLSRDRGFYGYTF; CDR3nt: TGTGCCAGCAGCTTAAGCCGGGACAGGGGGTTCTATGGCTACACCTTC
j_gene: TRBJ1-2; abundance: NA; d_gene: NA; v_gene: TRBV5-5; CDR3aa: CASSTGGFAFYGYTF; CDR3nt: TGTGCCAGCAGCACTGGTGGTTTCGCCTTCTATGGCTACACCTTC
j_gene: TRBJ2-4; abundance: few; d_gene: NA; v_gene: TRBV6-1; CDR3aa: CASVETKNIQYF; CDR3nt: TGTGCCAGCGTTGAGACAAAAAACATTCAGTACTTC
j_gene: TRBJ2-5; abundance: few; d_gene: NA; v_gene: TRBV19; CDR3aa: CASKTGQETQYF; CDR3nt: TGTGCCAGTAAAACAGGCCAAGAGACCCAGTACTTC
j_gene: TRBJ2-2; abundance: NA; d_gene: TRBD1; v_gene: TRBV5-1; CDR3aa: CASSWMTGATGELFF; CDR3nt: TGCGCCAGCAGTTGGATGACAGGGGCAACCGGGGAGCTGTTTTTT
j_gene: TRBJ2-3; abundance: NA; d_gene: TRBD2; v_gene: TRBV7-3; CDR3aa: CASSLTWGGGTDTQYF; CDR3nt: TGTGCCAGCAGCTTAACCTGGGGAGGGGGCACAGATACGCAGTATTTT
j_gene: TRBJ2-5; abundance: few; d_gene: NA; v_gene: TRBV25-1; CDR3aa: CASSEGGRGGGETQYF; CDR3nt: TGTGCCAGCAGTGAAGGGGGGAGAGGGGGCGGAGAGACCCAGTACTTC
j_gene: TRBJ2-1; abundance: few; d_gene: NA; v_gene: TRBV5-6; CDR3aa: CASWGNPYNEQFF; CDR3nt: TGTGCCAGCTGGGGCAACCCTTACAATGAGCAGTTCTTC
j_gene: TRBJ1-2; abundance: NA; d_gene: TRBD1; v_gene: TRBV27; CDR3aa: CASRKLQQGGYGYTF; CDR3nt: TGTGCCAGCCGTAAACTCCAACAGGGGGGCTATGGCTACACCTTC
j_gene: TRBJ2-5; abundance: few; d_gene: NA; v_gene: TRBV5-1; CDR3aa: CASSPLEGEGTQYF; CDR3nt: TGCGCCAGCAGCCCGCTCGAGGGAGAGGGAACCCAGTACTTC
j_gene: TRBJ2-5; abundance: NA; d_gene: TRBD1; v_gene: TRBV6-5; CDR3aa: CASRRQGQETQYF; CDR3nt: TGTGCCAGCAGACGACAGGGGCAAGAGACCCAGTACTTC
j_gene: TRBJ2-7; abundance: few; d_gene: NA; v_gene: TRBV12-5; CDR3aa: CASGLGAGVYEQYF; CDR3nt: TGTGCTAGTGGTTTGGGCGCCGGGGTGTACGAGCAGTACTTC
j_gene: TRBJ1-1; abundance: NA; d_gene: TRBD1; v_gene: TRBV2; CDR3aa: CASSPRGTGATEAFF; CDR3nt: TGTGCCAGCAGTCCGCGGGGGACAGGGGCCACTGAAGCTTTCTTT
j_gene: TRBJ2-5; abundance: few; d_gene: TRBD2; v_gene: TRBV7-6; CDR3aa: CASSLAVTSGGQETQYF; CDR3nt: TGTGCCAGCAGCTTAGCAGTCACTAGCGGGGGGCAAGAGACCCAGTACTTC
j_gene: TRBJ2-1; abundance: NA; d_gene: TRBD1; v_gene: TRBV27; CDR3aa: CASSLDRTYNEQFF; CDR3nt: TGTGCCAGCAGTTTGGACAGGACCTACAATGAGCAGTTCTTC
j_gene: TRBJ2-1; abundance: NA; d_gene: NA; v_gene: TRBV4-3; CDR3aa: CASSLGGTPDEQFF; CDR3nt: TGCGCCAGCAGCCTCGGAGGGACCCCCGATGAGCAGTTCTTC
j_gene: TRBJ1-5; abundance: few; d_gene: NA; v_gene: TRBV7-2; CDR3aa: CASSQSRGQPQHF; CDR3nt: TGTGCCAGCAGCCAGAGCCGAGGTCAGCCCCAGCATTTT
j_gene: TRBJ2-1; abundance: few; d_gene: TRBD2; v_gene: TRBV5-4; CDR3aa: CASSLGLDNEQFF; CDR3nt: TGTGCCAGCAGCTTAGGACTAGACAATGAGCAGTTCTTC
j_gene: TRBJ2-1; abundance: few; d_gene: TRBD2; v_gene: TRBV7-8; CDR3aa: CASSRERGSSYNEQFF; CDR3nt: TGTGCCAGCAGCCGCGAGCGGGGAAGCTCCTACAATGAGCAGTTCTTC
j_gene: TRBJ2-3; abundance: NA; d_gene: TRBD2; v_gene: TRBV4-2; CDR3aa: CASSQQTSGGRTDTQYF; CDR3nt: TGTGCCAGCAGCCAGCAAACTAGCGGGGGACGCACAGATACGCAGTATTTT
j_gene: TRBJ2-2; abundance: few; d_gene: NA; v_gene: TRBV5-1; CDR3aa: CASSLGQGGTGELFF; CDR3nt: TGCGCCAGCAGCTTGGGCCAGGGGGGTACCGGGGAGCTGTTTTTT
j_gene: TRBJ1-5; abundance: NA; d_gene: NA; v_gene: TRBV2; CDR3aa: CASRQRGGRSNQPQHF; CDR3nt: TGTGCCAGCCGTCAAAGGGGGGGAAGAAGCAATCAGCCCCAGCATTTT
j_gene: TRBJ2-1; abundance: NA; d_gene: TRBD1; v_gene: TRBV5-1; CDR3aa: CASSYSGGRQFF; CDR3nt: TGCGCCAGCAGCTACTCAGGGGGAAGGCAGTTCTTC
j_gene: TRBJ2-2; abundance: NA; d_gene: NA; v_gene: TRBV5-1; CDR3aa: CASSPHEGMNTGELFF; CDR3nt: TGCGCCAGCAGCCCCCACGAGGGAATGAACACCGGGGAGCTGTTTTTT
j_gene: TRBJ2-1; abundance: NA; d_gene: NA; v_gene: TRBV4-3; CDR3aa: CASSSSGLGGDEQFF; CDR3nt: TGCGCCAGCAGCAGCTCCGGGTTAGGGGGGGATGAGCAGTTCTTC
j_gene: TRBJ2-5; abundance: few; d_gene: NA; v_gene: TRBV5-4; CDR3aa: CASSPPRQETQYF; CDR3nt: TGTGCCAGCAGTCCCCCCCGGCAAGAGACCCAGTACTTC
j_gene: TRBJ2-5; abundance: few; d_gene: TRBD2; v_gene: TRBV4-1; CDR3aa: CASGPLAGLETQYF; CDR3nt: TGCGCCAGTGGGCCGCTAGCGGGGTTAGAGACCCAGTACTTC
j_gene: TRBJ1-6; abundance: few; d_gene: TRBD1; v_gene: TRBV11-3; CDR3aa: CASSVDRGDSPLHF; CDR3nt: TGTGCCAGCAGCGTAGACAGGGGAGATTCACCCCTCCACTTT
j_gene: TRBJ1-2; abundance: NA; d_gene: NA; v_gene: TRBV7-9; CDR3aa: CASSLALQGQGTYGYTF; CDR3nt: TGTGCCAGCAGCTTAGCGCTTCAGGGGCAAGGGACCTATGGCTACACCTTC
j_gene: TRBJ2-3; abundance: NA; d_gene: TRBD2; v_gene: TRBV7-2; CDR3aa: CASSYPTGGSTDTQYF; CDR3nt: TGTGCCAGCAGCTACCCTACGGGGGGAAGCACAGATACGCAGTATTTT
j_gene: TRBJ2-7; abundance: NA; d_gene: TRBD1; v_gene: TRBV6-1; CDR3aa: CATPRGQNYEQYF; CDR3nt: TGTGCCACCCCGAGGGGGCAGAACTACGAGCAGTACTTC
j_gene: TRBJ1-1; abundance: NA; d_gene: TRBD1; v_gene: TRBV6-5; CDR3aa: CASGDRGVNTEAFF; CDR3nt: TGTGCCAGCGGGGACAGGGGGGTGAACACTGAAGCTTTCTTT
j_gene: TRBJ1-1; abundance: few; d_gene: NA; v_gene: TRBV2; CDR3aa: CASSDFSAGSTEAFF; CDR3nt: TGTGCCAGCAGTGACTTTTCAGCAGGCTCCACTGAAGCTTTCTTT
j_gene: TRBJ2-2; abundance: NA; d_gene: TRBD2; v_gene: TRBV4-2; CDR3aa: CASSPLGTGGNTGELFF; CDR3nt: TGTGCCAGCAGCCCCCTGGGGACGGGGGGGAACACCGGGGAGCTGTTTTTT
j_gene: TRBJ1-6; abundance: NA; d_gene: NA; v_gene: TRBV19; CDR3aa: CASNLQGGLDSPLHF; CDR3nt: TGTGCCAGTAATTTACAGGGCGGGTTGGATTCACCCCTCCACTTT
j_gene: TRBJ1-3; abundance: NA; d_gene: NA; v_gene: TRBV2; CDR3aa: CASSEGGRGNTIYF; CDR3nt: TGTGCCAGCAGTGAAGGGGGCCGTGGAAACACCATATATTTT